These T cell receptor beta chains were read from a single sample in a study of cytomegalovirus exposure and HLA in healthy donors. Repertoires were generated with immunoSEQ multiplex PCR, while TCRdb's copy carries only in-frame clones and drops some. The sample holds tens of thousands of clones; 80% are singletons and the top ten take around 5.9%. Sequenced sample: PBMCs. The origin of the receptors is a male donor in good health and CMV-seronegative. Both conserved end residues are trimmed from each CDR3.

J: TRBJ2-5
V: TRBV19
CDR3: ASSPRTSGGGETQY

J: TRBJ1-1
V: TRBV30
CDR3: AWSGLQGGPYTEAF

J: TRBJ2-5
V: TRBV2
CDR3: ASSTDRGGETQY

J: TRBJ2-5
V: TRBV4-2
CDR3: ASSQASGGPQETQY

J: TRBJ2-7
V: TRBV27
CDR3: ASSLRTGGHEQY

J: TRBJ1-1
V: TRBV13
CDR3: ASSLRGTPNTEAF

J: TRBJ2-7
V: TRBV4-3
CDR3: ASSQAPSTRDPGAYEQY

J: TRBJ2-7
V: TRBV6-1
CDR3: ASSFGGGSSYEQY

J: TRBJ2-7
V: TRBV19
CDR3: ASSTSGGTYEQY

J: TRBJ1-2
V: TRBV10-3
CDR3: AIRAGTGGDYGYT

J: TRBJ1-5
V: TRBV6-1
CDR3: ASSEVLGNQPQH

J: TRBJ2-5
V: TRBV10-3
CDR3: AISESISGGSEKETQY

J: TRBJ2-2
V: TRBV7-9
CDR3: ASSLALAGTGELF

J: TRBJ2-7
V: TRBV18
CDR3: ASSPTIGTGAYEQY

J: TRBJ2-3
V: TRBV6-4
CDR3: ASSRDNTDTQY

J: TRBJ2-7
V: TRBV7-2
CDR3: ASSQDGQNSYEQY

J: TRBJ2-3
V: TRBV9
CDR3: ASSVVLGGGTDTQY

J: TRBJ2-2
V: TRBV5-1
CDR3: ASSRTNRGETGELF

J: TRBJ1-4
V: TRBV29-1
CDR3: SVGQSTNEKLF

J: TRBJ1-6
V: TRBV13
CDR3: ASSQTYGTGNSPLH

J: TRBJ1-2
V: TRBV19
CDR3: ASKSRGGYGYT

J: TRBJ1-1
V: TRBV10-3
CDR3: AISESTGITEAF

J: TRBJ1-6
V: TRBV27
CDR3: ASSFVPSGNSPLH

J: TRBJ1-1
V: TRBV19
CDR3: ASSPGLLNTEAF

J: TRBJ2-1
V: TRBV4-3
CDR3: ASSQKPRDRGRSGFNEQF

J: TRBJ1-6
V: TRBV7-9
CDR3: ASSLQVPNSPLH

J: TRBJ1-3
V: TRBV7-9
CDR3: ASSFATGGRNTIY

J: TRBJ1-6
V: TRBV7-9
CDR3: ASSLEGRGSSYNSPLH

J: TRBJ1-2
V: TRBV5-1
CDR3: ASSLSAGVNYGYT

J: TRBJ1-5
V: TRBV19
CDR3: ASSRRGQGSQPQH

J: TRBJ2-3
V: TRBV14
CDR3: ASSFGLAGAFTDTQY

J: TRBJ1-2
V: TRBV11-2
CDR3: ASTGTGFPGYT

J: TRBJ2-5
V: TRBV29-1
CDR3: SVGTGDGGETQY

J: TRBJ1-2
V: TRBV4-2
CDR3: ASSQGTVGVSNYGYT

J: TRBJ1-6
V: TRBV7-2
CDR3: ASSLALTVNNSPLH

J: TRBJ1-1
V: TRBV29-1
CDR3: SVEDGAPKVAF

J: -
V: TRBV11-2
CDR3: ASNPLRGTYEQY